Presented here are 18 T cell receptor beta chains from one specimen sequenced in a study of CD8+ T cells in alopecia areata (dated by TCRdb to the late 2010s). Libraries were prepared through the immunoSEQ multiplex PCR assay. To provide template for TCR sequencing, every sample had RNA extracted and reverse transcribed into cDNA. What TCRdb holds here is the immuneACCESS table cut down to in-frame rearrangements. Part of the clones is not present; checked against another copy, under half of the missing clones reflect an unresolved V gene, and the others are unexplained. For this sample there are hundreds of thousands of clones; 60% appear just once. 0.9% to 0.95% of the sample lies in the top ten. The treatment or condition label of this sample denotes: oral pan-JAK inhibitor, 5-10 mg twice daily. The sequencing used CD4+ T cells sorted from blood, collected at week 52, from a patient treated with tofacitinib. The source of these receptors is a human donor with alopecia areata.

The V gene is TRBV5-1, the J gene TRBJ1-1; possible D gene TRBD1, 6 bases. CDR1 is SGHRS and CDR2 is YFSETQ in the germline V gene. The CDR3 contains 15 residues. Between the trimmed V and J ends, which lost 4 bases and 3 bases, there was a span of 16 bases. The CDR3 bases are TGCGCCAGCAGCCCTAGGGGGTGGTTGGACACTGAAGCTTTCTTT. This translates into CASSPRGWLDTEAFF.

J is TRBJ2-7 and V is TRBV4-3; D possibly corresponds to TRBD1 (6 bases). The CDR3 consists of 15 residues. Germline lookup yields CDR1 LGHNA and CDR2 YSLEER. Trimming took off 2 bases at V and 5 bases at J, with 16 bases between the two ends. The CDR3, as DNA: TGCGCCAGCAGCCAATCCCAGGGGTCTTCCGACGAGCAGTACTTC. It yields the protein CASSQSQGSSDEQYF.

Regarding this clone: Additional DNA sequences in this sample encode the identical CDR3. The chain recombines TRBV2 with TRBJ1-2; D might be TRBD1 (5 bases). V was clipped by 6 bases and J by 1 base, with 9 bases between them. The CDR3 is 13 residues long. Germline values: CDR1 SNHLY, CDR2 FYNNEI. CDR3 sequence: CASSVDSNYGYTF. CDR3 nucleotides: TGTGCCAGCAGCGTAGACAGTAACTATGGCTACACCTTC. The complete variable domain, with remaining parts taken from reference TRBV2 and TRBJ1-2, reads EPEVTQTPSHQVTQMGQEVILRCVPISNHLYFYWYRQILGQKVEFLVSFYNNEISEKSEIFDDQFSVERPDGSNFTLKIRSTKLEDSAMYFCASSVDSNYGYTFGSGTRLTVV.

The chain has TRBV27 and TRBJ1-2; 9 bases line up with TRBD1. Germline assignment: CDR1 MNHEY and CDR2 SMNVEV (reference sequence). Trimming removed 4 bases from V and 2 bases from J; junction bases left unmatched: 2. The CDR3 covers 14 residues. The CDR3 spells CASSSTGGNYGYTF. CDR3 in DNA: TGTGCCAGCAGTTCGACAGGGGGAAACTATGGCTACACCTTC.

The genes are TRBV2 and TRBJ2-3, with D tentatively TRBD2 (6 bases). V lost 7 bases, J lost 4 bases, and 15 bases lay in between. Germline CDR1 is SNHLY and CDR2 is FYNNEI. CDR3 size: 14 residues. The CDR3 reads CASTLSGGSDTQYF. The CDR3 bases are TGTGCCAGCACCCTTTCCGGGGGATCAGATACGCAGTATTTT. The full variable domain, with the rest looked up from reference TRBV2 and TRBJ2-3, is EPEVTQTPSHQVTQMGQEVILRCVPISNHLYFYWYRQILGQKVEFLVSFYNNEISEKSEIFDDQFSVERPDGSNFTLKIRSTKLEDSAMYFCASTLSGGSDTQYFGPGTRLTVL.

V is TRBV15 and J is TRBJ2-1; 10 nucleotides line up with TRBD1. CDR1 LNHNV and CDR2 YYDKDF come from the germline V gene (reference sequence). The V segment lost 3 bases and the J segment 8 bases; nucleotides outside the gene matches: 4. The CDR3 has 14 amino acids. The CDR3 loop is CATSSRQGADEQFF. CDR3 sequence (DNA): TGTGCCACCAGCAGCAGACAGGGGGCCGATGAGCAGTTCTTC. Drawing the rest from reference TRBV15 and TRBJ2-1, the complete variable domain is DAMVIQNPRYQVTQFGKPVTLSCSQTLNHNVMYWYQQKSSQAPKLLFHYYDKDFNNEADTPDNFQSRRPNTSFCFLDIRSPGLGDTAMYLCATSSRQGADEQFFGPGTRLTVL.

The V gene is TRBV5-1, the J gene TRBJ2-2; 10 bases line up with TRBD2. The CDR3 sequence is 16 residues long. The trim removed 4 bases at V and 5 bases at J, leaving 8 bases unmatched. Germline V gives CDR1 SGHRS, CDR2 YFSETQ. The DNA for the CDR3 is TGCGCCAGCAGCCTCCAGCGGGGGGGCCAGACCGGGGAGCTGTTTTTT. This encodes CASSLQRGGQTGELFF.

CDR3 in DNA: TGTGCCAGCAGCCCTCTCCACGTCAGCTCCTACGAGCAGTACTTC. Residues: CASSPLHVSSYEQYF. V and J are TRBV7-2 and TRBJ2-7; D is ambiguous. V was shortened by 5 bases and J by 0 bases, with 14 bases between the two germline ends. Germline lookup yields CDR1 SGHTA and CDR2 FQGNSA. CDR3 length: 15 residues.

The CDR3 nucleotides are TGTGCCAGCTCACCCGACCGACAGGGCCATTCACCCCTCCACTTT. It translates to CASSPDRQGHSPLHF. The rearrangement joins TRBV18 to TRBJ1-6; 7 positions match TRBD1. CDR3 length: 15 residues. Germline V gives CDR1 KGHSH, CDR2 LQKENI. V shed 3 bases and J 8 bases; nucleotides not matched to a gene: 7. Complete variable domain (other parts from reference TRBV18 and TRBJ1-6): NAGVMQNPRHLVRRRGQEARLRCSPMKGHSHVYWYRQLPEEGLKFMVYLQKENIIDESGMPKERFSAEFPKEGPSILRIQQVVRGDSAAYFCASSPDRQGHSPLHFGNGTRLTVT.

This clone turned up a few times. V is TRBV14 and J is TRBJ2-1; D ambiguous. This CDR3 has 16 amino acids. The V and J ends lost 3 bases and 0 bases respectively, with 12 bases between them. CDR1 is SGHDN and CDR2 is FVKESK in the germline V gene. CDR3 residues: CASSQLTLSSYNEQFF. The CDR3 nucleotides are TGTGCCAGCAGCCAGCTGACCTTGAGCTCCTACAATGAGCAGTTCTTC.

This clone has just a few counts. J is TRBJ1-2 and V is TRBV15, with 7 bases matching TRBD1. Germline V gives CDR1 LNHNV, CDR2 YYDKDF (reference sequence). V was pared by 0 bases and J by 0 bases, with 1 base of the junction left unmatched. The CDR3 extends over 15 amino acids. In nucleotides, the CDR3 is TGTGCCACCAGCAGAGAGGGGACAGCTAACTATGGCTACACCTTC. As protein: CATSREGTANYGYTF.

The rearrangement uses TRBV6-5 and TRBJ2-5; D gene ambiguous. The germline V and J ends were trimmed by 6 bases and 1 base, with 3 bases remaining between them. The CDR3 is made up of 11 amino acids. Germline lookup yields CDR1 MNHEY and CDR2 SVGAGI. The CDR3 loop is CASRIQETQYF. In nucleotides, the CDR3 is TGTGCCAGCAGAATCCAAGAGACCCAGTACTTC.

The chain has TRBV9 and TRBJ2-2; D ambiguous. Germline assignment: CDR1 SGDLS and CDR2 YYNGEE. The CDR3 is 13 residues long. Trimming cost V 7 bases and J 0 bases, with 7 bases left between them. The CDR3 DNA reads TGTGCCAGCGGGTTCGCGAACACCGGGGAGCTGTTTTTT. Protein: CASGFANTGELFF.

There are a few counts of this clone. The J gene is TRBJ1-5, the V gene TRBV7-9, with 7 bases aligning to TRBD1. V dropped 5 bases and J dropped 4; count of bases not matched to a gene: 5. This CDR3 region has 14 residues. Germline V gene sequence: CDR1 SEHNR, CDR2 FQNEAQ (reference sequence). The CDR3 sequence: CASSRDRVNQPQHF. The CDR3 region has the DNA TGTGCCAGCAGCCGCGACAGGGTAAATCAGCCCCAGCATTTT.

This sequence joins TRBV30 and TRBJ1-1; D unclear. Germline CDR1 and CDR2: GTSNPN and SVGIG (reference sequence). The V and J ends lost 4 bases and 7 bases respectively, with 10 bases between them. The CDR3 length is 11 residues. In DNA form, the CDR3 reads TGTGCCTGGACAGCCCGATATGAAGCTTTCTTT. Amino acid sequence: CAWTARYEAFF.

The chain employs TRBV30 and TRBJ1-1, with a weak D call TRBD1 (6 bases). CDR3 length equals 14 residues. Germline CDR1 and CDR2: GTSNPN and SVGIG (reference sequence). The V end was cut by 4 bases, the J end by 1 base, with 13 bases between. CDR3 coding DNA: TGTGCCTGGACTACGGGACATCGGAACACTGAAGCTTTCTTT. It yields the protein CAWTTGHRNTEAFF.

The CDR3 here is CASRAGGTDTQYF. CDR3 DNA sequence: TGTGCCAGTCGTGCAGGGGGCACAGATACGCAGTATTTT. The chain combines TRBV19 with TRBJ2-3; a weak D match, TRBD1 (6 bases). The CDR3 is 13 residues long. The germline gives CDR1 LNHDA, CDR2 SQIVND (reference sequence). V dropped 8 bases and J dropped 1 base, with 10 bases sitting between them.

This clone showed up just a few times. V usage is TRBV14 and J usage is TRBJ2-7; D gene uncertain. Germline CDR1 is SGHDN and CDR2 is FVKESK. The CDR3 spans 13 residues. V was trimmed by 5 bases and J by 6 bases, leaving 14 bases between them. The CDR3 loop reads CASSSLLWGEQYF. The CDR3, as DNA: TGTGCCAGCAGCTCCTTGTTATGGGGCGAGCAGTACTTC.